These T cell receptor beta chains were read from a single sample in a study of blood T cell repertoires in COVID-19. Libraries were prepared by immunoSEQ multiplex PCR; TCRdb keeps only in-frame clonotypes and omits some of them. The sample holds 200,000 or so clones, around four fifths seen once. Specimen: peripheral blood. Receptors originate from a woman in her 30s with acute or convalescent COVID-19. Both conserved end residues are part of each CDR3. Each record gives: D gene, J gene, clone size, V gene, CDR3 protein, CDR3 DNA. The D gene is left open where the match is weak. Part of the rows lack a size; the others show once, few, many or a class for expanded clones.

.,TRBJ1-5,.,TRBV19,CASSIQGSNQPQHF,TGTGCCAGTAGTATACAGGGGAGCAATCAGCCCCAGCATTTT
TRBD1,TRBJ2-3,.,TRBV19,CASSLSTGYTDTQYF,TGTGCCAGTAGTTTGTCGACAGGGTACACAGATACGCAGTATTTT
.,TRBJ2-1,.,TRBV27,CASDSSPRISYNEQFF,TGTGCCAGCGACTCCTCCCCCCGCATCTCCTACAATGAGCAGTTCTTC
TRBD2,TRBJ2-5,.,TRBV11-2,CASSLGRLAGGLETQYF,TGTGCCAGCAGCTTAGGAAGACTAGCGGGGGGGCTGGAGACCCAGTACTTC
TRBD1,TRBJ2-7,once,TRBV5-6,CASSQTGGYYEQYF,TGTGCCAGCAGCCAGACAGGGGGTTACTACGAGCAGTACTTC
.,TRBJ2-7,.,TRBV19,CASSTKRGGEQYF,TGTGCCAGTAGTACGAAAAGGGGTGGCGAGCAGTACTTC
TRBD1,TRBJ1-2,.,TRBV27,CASSFLQGAGGYTF,TGTGCCAGCAGTTTCCTTCAGGGGGCGGGGGGCTACACCTTC
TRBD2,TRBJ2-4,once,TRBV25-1,CASSEIAGRIQYF,TGTGCCAGCAGTGAAATAGCGGGTAGGATTCAGTACTTC
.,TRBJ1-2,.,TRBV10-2,CASSESTANYGYTF,TGCGCCAGCAGTGAGTCGACAGCAAACTATGGCTACACCTTC
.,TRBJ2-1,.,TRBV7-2,CASTSSASYNEQFF,TGTGCCAGCACCTCTAGCGCCTCCTACAATGAGCAGTTCTTC
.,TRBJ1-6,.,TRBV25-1,CASSENHRVRSPLHF,TGTGCCAGCAGTGAAAATCACAGGGTACGATCACCCCTCCACTTT
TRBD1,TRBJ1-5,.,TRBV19,CASRSDRGSPSSQPQHF,TGTGCCAGTAGGAGCGACAGGGGGTCCCCCTCAAGTCAGCCCCAGCATTTT
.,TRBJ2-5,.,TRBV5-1,CASSPLGAETQYF,TGCGCCAGCAGCCCCCTAGGGGCGGAGACCCAGTACTTC
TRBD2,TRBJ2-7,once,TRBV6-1,CASSEAAGDYEQYF,TGTGCCAGCAGTGAAGCTGCGGGAGACTACGAGCAGTACTTC
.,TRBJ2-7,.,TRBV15,CATSRDTYEQYF,TGTGCCACCAGCAGAGATACCTACGAGCAGTACTTC
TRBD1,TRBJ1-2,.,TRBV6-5,CASRSPGQLYGYTF,TGTGCCAGCAGATCCCCGGGACAGCTCTATGGCTACACCTTC
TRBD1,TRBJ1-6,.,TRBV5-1,CASSLETGTANSPLHF,TGCGCCAGCAGCTTGGAAACCGGGACAGCTAATTCACCCCTCCACTTT
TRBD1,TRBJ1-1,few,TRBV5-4,CASSPRQGRNTEAFF,TGTGCCAGCAGCCCCCGACAGGGTCGTAACACTGAAGCTTTCTTT
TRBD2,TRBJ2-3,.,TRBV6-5,CASSTGTSGPDTQYF,TGTGCCAGCAGTACCGGGACTAGCGGACCAGATACGCAGTATTTT
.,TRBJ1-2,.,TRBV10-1,CASGHRFGF,TGCGCCAGCGGCCACAGGTTCGGCTTC
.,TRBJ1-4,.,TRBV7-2,CASSQQGRLEKLFF,TGTGCCAGCAGCCAACAGGGTCGGTTAGAAAAACTGTTTTTT
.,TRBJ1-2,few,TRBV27,CASSLRGNYGYTF,TGTGCCAGCAGTTTAAGGGGTAACTATGGCTACACCTTC
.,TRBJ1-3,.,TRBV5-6,CASSLAVGPGAAGNTIYF,TGTGCCAGCAGCTTGGCCGTCGGGCCAGGGGCGGCTGGAAACACCATATATTTT
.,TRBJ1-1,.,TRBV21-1,CASSKERWDRGAEAFF,TGTGCCAGCAGCAAAGAGAGGTGGGACAGGGGCGCTGAAGCTTTCTTT
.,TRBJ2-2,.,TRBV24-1,CATSDRTVLHTGELFF,TGTGCCACCAGTGATCGCACCGTACTCCACACCGGGGAGCTGTTTTTT
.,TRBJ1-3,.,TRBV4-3,CASSQTLGGGGNTIYF,TGCGCCAGCAGCCAGACGCTTGGGGGGGGTGGAAACACCATATATTTT
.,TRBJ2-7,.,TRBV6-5,CASSYGSDIGEQYF,TGTGCCAGCAGTTACGGGTCCGACATCGGCGAGCAGTACTTC
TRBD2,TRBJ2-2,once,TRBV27,CASSPRGVAGNTGELFF,TGTGCCAGCAGTCCACGTGGAGTAGCGGGGAACACCGGGGAGCTGTTTTTT
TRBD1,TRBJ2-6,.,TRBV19,CASSTLPGQGVANVLTF,TGTGCCAGTAGTACCCTCCCGGGACAGGGGGTGGCCAACGTCCTGACTTTC
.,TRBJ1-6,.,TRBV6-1,CASSEAAGGGRLSYNSPLHF,TGTGCCAGCAGTGAAGCTGCAGGTGGAGGGCGTTTATCCTATAATTCACCCCTCCACTTT
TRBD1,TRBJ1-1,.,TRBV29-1,CSVGRGQGGFRNTEAFF,TGCAGCGTTGGCCGGGGACAGGGGGGGTTTCGAAACACTGAAGCTTTCTTT
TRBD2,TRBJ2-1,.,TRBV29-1,CSVEDPRLAGNNEQFF,TGCAGCGTTGAAGATCCGCGACTAGCGGGGAACAATGAGCAGTTCTTC
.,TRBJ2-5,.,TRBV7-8,CASSLNRVRAQETQYF,TGTGCCAGCAGCTTAAACAGGGTGAGAGCCCAAGAGACCCAGTACTTC
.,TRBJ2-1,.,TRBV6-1,CASSERGLHEFF,TGTGCCAGCAGTGAGAGAGGACTACATGAGTTCTTC
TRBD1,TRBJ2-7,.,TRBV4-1,CASSQDPGQGITEQYF,TGCGCCAGCAGCCAAGACCCGGGACAGGGGATCACCGAGCAGTACTTC
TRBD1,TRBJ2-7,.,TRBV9,CASSGGTGRGDYEQYF,TGTGCCAGCAGCGGAGGGACAGGGAGGGGGGACTACGAGCAGTACTTC
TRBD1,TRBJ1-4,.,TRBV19,CASSSRDRTEKLFF,TGTGCCAGTAGTTCCCGGGACAGAACAGAAAAACTGTTTTTT
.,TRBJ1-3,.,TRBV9,CASSEDIIGNTIYF,TGTGCCAGCAGCGAGGACATAATTGGAAACACCATATATTTT
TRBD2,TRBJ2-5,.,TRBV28,CASRPRGAGVRETQYF,TGTGCCAGCAGGCCCCGGGGTGCGGGGGTTCGGGAGACCCAGTACTTC
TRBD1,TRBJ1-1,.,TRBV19,CASKGQLSEAFF,TGTGCCAGCAAGGGACAGCTGAGTGAAGCTTTCTTT
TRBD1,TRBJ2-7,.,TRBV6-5,CASSRDRTYEQYF,TGTGCCAGCAGCCGGGACAGAACCTACGAGCAGTACTTC
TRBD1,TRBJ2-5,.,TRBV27,CASSSTDRVETQYF,TGTGCCAGCAGTTCCACTGACAGGGTAGAGACCCAGTACTTC
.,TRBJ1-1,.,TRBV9,CASSVGTLNTEAFF,TGTGCCAGCAGCGTGGGGACACTGAACACTGAAGCTTTCTTT
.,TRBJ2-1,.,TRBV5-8,CASSPGGGGLKNEQFF,TGTGCCAGCAGCCCGGGGGGCGGGGGTCTTAAGAATGAGCAGTTCTTC
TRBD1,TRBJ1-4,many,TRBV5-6,CASSSRGQGREKLFF,TGTGCCAGCAGCTCGAGGGGACAGGGTCGTGAAAAACTGTTTTTT
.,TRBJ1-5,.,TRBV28,CASSLSAAGQPQHF,TGTGCCAGCAGTTTGAGCGCGGCTGGCCAGCCCCAGCATTTT
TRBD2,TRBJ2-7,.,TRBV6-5,CASSPTSVGTYEQYF,TGTGCCAGCAGCCCCACTAGCGTGGGCACCTACGAGCAGTACTTC
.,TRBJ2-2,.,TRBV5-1,CASSLLFQGTGELFF,TGCGCCAGCAGCTTGTTGTTCCAGGGCACCGGGGAGCTGTTTTTT
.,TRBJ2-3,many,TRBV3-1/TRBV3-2,CASSPELNTQYF,TGTGCCAGCAGCCCCGAGCTAAATACGCAGTATTTT
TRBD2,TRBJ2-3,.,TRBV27,CASSALSLASYTDTQYF,TGTGCCAGCAGTGCACTCTCACTAGCGTCCTACACAGATACGCAGTATTTT
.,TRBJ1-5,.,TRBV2,CASSELVSNQPQHF,TGTGCCAGCAGTGAACTTGTGAGCAATCAGCCCCAGCATTTT
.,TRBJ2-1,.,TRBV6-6,CASSPAQGMGNEQFF,TGTGCCAGCAGCCCTGCGCAGGGAATGGGCAATGAGCAGTTCTTC
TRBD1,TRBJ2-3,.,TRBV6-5,CASSQGTGDTQYF,TGTGCCAGCAGCCAGGGGACAGGGGATACGCAGTATTTT
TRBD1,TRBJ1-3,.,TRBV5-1,CASRSTGGLSGNTIYF,TGCGCCAGCAGGTCGACAGGGGGCCTGTCTGGAAACACCATATATTTT
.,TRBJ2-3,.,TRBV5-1,CASSSLQGTDTQYF,TGCGCCAGCAGCTCACTACAGGGCACAGATACGCAGTATTTT
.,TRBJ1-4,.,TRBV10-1,CATNGANEKLFF,TGCGCCACCAACGGGGCTAATGAAAAACTGTTTTTT
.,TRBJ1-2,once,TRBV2,CASSDPGEGVMTGYTF,TGTGCCAGCAGTGATCCAGGGGAAGGCGTCATGACTGGCTACACCTTC